The rows below give T cell receptor beta chains drawn from one sample of a study of cytomegalovirus exposure and HLA in healthy donors. Assay used: immunoSEQ multiplex PCR; TCRdb lists only in-frame clones, some missing. The table includes around 160,000 clones, roughly 91% detected once. The material sequenced was PBMCs. Every receptor here comes from a man aged 18-30 years in good health and CMV-seronegative. Both conserved end residues are part of each CDR3. The order of the fields is clone size, D gene, V gene, J gene, CDR3 protein, CDR3 DNA. D genes are given only for firm matches. Clone size is given for some rows only: seen once, a few or many times, or a class if the clone is expanded.

>NA|NA|TRBV5-1|TRBJ1-4
CASSFPGQGEKLFF
TGCGCCAGCAGCTTTCCAGGGCAAGGGGAAAAACTGTTTTTT
>NA|NA|TRBV28|TRBJ1-5
CASGRDYSNQPQHF
TGTGCCAGCGGGAGGGACTATAGCAATCAGCCCCAGCATTTT
>NA|NA|TRBV5-1|TRBJ2-2
CASMEGYLNTGELFF
TGCGCCAGCATGGAGGGATATCTGAACACCGGGGAGCTGTTTTTT
>NA|TRBD2|TRBV4-1|TRBJ2-7
CASSQASGSYEQYF
TGCGCCAGCAGCCAAGCTAGCGGGAGCTACGAGCAGTACTTC
>NA|TRBD2|TRBV4-2|TRBJ2-4
CASSQDFTSGTLAKNIQYF
TGTGCCAGCAGCCAAGATTTCACTAGCGGGACCCTAGCCAAAAACATTCAGTACTTC
>NA|TRBD1|TRBV5-1|TRBJ2-2
CASSLPQGVHTGELFF
TGCGCCAGCAGCTTGCCCCAGGGGGTTCACACCGGGGAGCTGTTTTTT
>NA|TRBD2|TRBV11-3|TRBJ2-7
CASSPGLAGGLRGQYF
TGTGCCAGCAGCCCCGGACTAGCGGGAGGCCTACGAGGGCAGTACTTC
>NA|NA|TRBV29-1|TRBJ1-1
CSVTQGSTEAFF
TGCAGCGTCACACAGGGTAGCACTGAAGCTTTCTTT
>NA|NA|TRBV27|TRBJ1-6
CASRGTDWRPLHF
TGTGCCAGCAGGGGAACGGACTGGCGACCCCTCCACTTT
>NA|NA|TRBV5-5|TRBJ1-4
CASSPEIDNEKLFF
TGTGCCAGCAGCCCGGAGATTGATAATGAAAAACTGTTTTTT
>NA|NA|TRBV6-5|TRBJ2-7
CASLPRGSYEQYF
TGTGCCTCCCTTCCTCGGGGCTCCTACGAGCAGTACTTC
>NA|TRBD1|TRBV30|TRBJ1-2
CAYADRGYGYTF
TGTGCCTACGCGGACAGGGGCTATGGCTACACCTTC
>NA|TRBD1|TRBV11-2|TRBJ1-2
CASSVTGGKPNYGYTF
TGTGCCAGCAGCGTAACAGGGGGCAAGCCTAACTATGGCTACACCTTC
>once|TRBD2|TRBV27|TRBJ2-1
CASRPSSGAWSYNEQFF
TGTGCCAGCAGACCATCTAGCGGGGCTTGGTCCTACAATGAGCAGTTCTTC
>NA|TRBD1|TRBV5-1|TRBJ1-2
CASSSGRGADYGYTF
TGCGCCAGCAGCTCAGGCAGGGGGGCCGACTACGGCTACACCTTC
>few|NA|TRBV18|TRBJ1-2
CASSPQGTNYGYTF
TGTGCCAGCTCACCCCAGGGTACTAACTATGGCTACACCTTC
>once|NA|TRBV20-1|TRBJ2-7
CSATDSSEQYF
TGCAGTGCCACCGACAGTTCCGAGCAGTACTTC
>NA|NA|TRBV19|TRBJ2-3
CASSIGHDYGGDTQYF
TGTGCCAGTAGTATAGGACACGATTACGGGGGAGATACGCAGTATTTT
>NA|TRBD1|TRBV7-8|TRBJ1-5
CASSSGGFGQPQHF
TGTGCCAGCAGCTCAGGGGGGTTTGGTCAGCCCCAGCATTTT
>NA|NA|TRBV6-1|TRBJ1-2
CASRSFVYGYTF
TGTGCCAGCAGATCGTTTGTCTATGGCTACACCTTC
>NA|TRBD2|TRBV6-6|TRBJ2-1
CASSPAGLAGGREQFF
TGTGCCAGCAGTCCTGCGGGACTAGCGGGGGGGCGGGAGCAGTTCTTC
>NA|TRBD1|TRBV5-1|TRBJ2-2
CASSSPRGIFGAGELFF
TGCGCCAGCAGCTCCCCCAGGGGGATATTTGGTGCCGGGGAGCTGTTTTTT
>few|NA|TRBV7-9|TRBJ1-3
CASNIKRENTIYF
TGTGCCAGCAACATAAAACGGGAAAACACCATATATTTT
>once|NA|TRBV6-1|TRBJ1-1
CASSVRNLFEAFF
TGTGCCAGCAGTGTCAGGAATCTCTTTGAAGCTTTCTTT
>NA|NA|TRBV27|TRBJ2-7
CASSFGSAYEQYF
TGTGCCAGCAGTTTCGGGAGCGCCTACGAGCAGTACTTC
>NA|NA|TRBV5-1|TRBJ1-2
CASSGVEGTIFNYGYTF
TGCGCCAGCAGCGGAGTTGAGGGAACGATCTTTAACTATGGCTACACCTTC
>NA|TRBD1|TRBV7-6|TRBJ2-7
CASSLGQGAWYEQYF
TGTGCCAGCAGCTTAGGACAGGGGGCCTGGTACGAGCAGTACTTC
>NA|NA|TRBV10-2|TRBJ1-5
CASSDRGAGNQPQHF
TGCGCCAGCTCCGACCGGGGGGCAGGGAATCAGCCCCAGCATTTT
>NA|TRBD1|TRBV28|TRBJ1-5
CASSMPGQGSQPQHF
TGTGCCAGCAGTATGCCGGGACAGGGGTCCCAGCCCCAGCATTTT
>NA|NA|TRBV5-1|TRBJ2-2
CASSPIQGTGELFF
TGCGCCAGCAGCCCCATTCAGGGCACCGGGGAGCTGTTTTTT
>NA|TRBD2|TRBV2|TRBJ2-3
CASRQGLAATDTQYF
TGTGCCAGCAGACAAGGACTAGCGGCCACAGATACGCAGTATTTT
>NA|TRBD1|TRBV19|TRBJ1-5
CASSPLPGTGGSGNQPQHF
TGTGCCAGTAGCCCACTCCCCGGGACAGGGGGCTCGGGGAATCAGCCCCAGCATTTT
>NA|NA|TRBV5-6|TRBJ2-7
CASSPTPPRSEQYF
TGTGCCAGCAGCCCGACGCCCCCCCGGAGCGAGCAGTACTTC
>NA|NA|TRBV7-8|TRBJ2-7
CASSRVRGSSYEQYF
TGTGCCAGCAGCCGTGTTAGAGGGAGCTCCTACGAGCAGTACTTC
>NA|TRBD1|TRBV5-4|TRBJ1-2
CASSPDRVYGYTF
TGTGCCAGCAGCCCCGACAGGGTCTATGGCTACACCTTC
>NA|NA|TRBV28|TRBJ2-2
CASSLGNTGELFF
TGTGCCAGCAGTCTCGGGAACACCGGGGAGCTGTTTTTT
>once|TRBD1|TRBV7-9|TRBJ1-1
CASTRTGTVGDTEAFF
TGTGCCAGCACCAGGACAGGAACGGTGGGCGACACTGAAGCTTTCTTT
>NA|NA|TRBV5-1|TRBJ2-7
CASSLAGTYEQYF
TGCGCCAGCAGCTTGGCGGGAACCTACGAGCAGTACTTC
>once|TRBD1|TRBV6-5|TRBJ2-3
CASSRTGASTDTQYF
TGTGCCAGCAGTCGGACAGGGGCGAGCACAGATACGCAGTATTTT
>few|TRBD1|TRBV27|TRBJ1-2
CASSLSTGGNYGYTF
TGTGCCAGCAGTTTATCGACAGGGGGCAACTATGGCTACACCTTC
>NA|NA|TRBV7-2|TRBJ2-7
CATAGVHLYEQYF
TGTGCCACCGCAGGGGTACACCTCTACGAGCAGTACTTC
>NA|NA|TRBV29-1|TRBJ2-1
CSPWTGNEQFF
TGCAGCCCATGGACGGGAAATGAGCAGTTCTTC
>NA|NA|TRBV27|TRBJ2-7
CASSFTGITEQYF
TGTGCCAGCAGTTTCACAGGGATTACCGAGCAGTACTTC